These 4 T cell receptor beta chains came from one sample sequenced in a study of T cells after yellow fever vaccination. Using its own MiXCR run on the 5' RACE reads, TCRdb lists one record per CDR3 protein. The sample contains a few hundred thousand distinct CDR3 sequences, about 7% of which appear only once. The specimen was CD4+ T cells sorted from PBMCs, collected 15 days after the yellow fever booster vaccination. These receptors came from a man under 40 who received the YFV17D yellow fever vaccine.

In the case of this clonotype: This may be a read error, as it is one base from a much larger clone. The rearrangement links TRBV18 to TRBJ1-2; D unclear. This CDR3 has 14 amino acids. Germline assignment: CDR1 KGHSH and CDR2 LQKENI. With 7 bases removed from V and 4 bases from J, the gap between germline ends came to 16 bases. CDR3 amino acids: CASCSESRPYGYTF. The CDR3 nucleotides read TGTGCCAGCTGCTCTGAGAGCCGCCCCTATGGCTACACCTTC.

The V gene is TRBV28, the J gene TRBJ1-4, with 8 nucleotides matching TRBD1. CDR1 is MDHEN and CDR2 is SYDVKM in the germline V gene. V lost 7 bases, J lost 4 bases, and 14 bases stayed unmatched. The CDR3 sequence is 17 residues long. The CDR3 protein is CASMEGTGLGNNEKLFF. In DNA form, the CDR3 reads TGTGCCAGCATGGAAGGGACAGGCCTCGGAAATAATGAAAAACTGTTTTTT. The full variable domain, in which reference TRBV28 and TRBJ1-4 provide the parts outside the CDR3, is DVKVTQSSRYLVKRTGEKVFLECVQDMDHENMFWYRQDPGLGLRLIYFSYDVKMKEKGDIPEGYSVSREKKERFSLILESASTNQTSMYLCASMEGTGLGNNEKLFFGSGTQLSVL.

This clonotype showed up many times. This rearrangement joins TRBV20-1 to TRBJ2-7, with TRBD1 matching over 9 bases. With 7 bases clipped from V and 0 bases from J, the junction kept 7 bases outside the gene matches. From germline, CDR1 is DFQATT and CDR2 SNEGSKA (reference sequence). The CDR3 is 14 amino acids. CDR3: CSVLRTGDSYEQYF. In DNA, the CDR3 is TGCAGTGTACTAAGGACAGGGGACTCCTACGAGCAGTACTTC.

This chain connects TRBV15 to TRBJ1-6, with TRBD1 identical over 7 bases. V dropped 1 base and J dropped 10; count of bases not matched to a gene: 7. The V gene's germline CDR1 is LNHNV and CDR2 YYDKDF (reference sequence). This CDR3 is built from 15 residues. The CDR3: CATSRAETGKSPLHF. The CDR3 bases are TGTGCCACCAGCAGAGCAGAGACAGGGAAATCACCCCTCCACTTT.